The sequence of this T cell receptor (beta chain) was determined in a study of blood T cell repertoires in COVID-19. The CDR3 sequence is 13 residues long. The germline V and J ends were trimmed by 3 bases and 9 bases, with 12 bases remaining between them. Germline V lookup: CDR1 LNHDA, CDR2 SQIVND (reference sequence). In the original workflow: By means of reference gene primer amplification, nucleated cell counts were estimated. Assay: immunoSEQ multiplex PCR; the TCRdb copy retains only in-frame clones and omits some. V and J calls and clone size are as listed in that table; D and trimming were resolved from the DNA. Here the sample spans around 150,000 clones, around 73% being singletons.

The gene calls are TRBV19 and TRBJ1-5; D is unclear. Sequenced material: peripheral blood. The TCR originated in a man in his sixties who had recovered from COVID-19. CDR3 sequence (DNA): TGTGCCAGTAGTATCCCGGTGCTTCGGCCCCAGCATTTT. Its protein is CASSIPVLRPQHF.